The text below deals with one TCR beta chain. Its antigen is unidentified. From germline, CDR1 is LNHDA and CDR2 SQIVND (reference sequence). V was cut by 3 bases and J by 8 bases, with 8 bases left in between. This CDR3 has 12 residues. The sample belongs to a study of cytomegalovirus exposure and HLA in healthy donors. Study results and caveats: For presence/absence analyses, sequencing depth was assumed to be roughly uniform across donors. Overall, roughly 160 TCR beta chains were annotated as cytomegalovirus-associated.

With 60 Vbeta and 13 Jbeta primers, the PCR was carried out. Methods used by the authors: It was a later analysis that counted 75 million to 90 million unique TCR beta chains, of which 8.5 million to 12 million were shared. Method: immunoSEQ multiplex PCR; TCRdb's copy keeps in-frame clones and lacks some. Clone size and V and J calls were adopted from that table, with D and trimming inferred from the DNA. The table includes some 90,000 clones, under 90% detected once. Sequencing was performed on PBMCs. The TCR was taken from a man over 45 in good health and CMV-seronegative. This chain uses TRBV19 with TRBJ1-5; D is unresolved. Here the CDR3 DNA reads TGTGCCAGTAGTATCCAAGAGGAGCCCCAGCATTTT. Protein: CASSIQEEPQHF.